The 3 T cell receptor beta chains reported below all come from one sample, sequenced in a study of cytomegalovirus exposure and HLA in healthy donors. Clones were sequenced by immunoSEQ multiplex PCR, and TCRdb holds only the in-frame ones, with some missing. This table holds about 47,000 clones, 80% to 95% found once. The sequenced sample consisted of PBMCs. The source is a man aged 18 to 29 in good health and CMV-seronegative.

The chain uses TRBV11-2 and TRBJ2-5; D is unresolved. Germline V gene data show CDR1 as SGHAT and CDR2 as FQNNGV. The V end was cut by 0 bases, the J end by 2 bases, with 10 bases between. The CDR3 length is 15 residues. As DNA, the CDR3 is TGTGCCAGCAGCTTAGAACTCGCGGAGCAAGAGACCCAGTACTTC. It specifies CASSLELAEQETQYF.

CDR3 sequence: CASTQHRDRGSNYGYTF. The CDR3 DNA is TGTGCCAGCACTCAGCACCGGGACAGGGGCTCTAACTATGGCTACACCTTC. The rearrangement joins TRBV27 to TRBJ1-2; 10 nucleotides align to TRBD1. CDR1 and CDR2 (germline): MNHEY, SMNVEV (reference sequence). This CDR3 comprises 17 residues. J was trimmed by 0 bases and V by 7 bases; bases with no gene match: 11.

The chain recombines TRBV10-3 with TRBJ1-5; 8 bases match TRBD1. V was clipped by 0 bases and J by 7 bases; unmatched bases: 8. The CDR3 extends over 16 amino acids. Germline V CDR1 and CDR2: ENHRY, SYGVKD. CDR3 loop: CAISESIGQGGQPQHF. The CDR3 coding sequence is TGTGCCATCAGTGAGTCGATAGGACAGGGTGGCCAGCCCCAGCATTTT.